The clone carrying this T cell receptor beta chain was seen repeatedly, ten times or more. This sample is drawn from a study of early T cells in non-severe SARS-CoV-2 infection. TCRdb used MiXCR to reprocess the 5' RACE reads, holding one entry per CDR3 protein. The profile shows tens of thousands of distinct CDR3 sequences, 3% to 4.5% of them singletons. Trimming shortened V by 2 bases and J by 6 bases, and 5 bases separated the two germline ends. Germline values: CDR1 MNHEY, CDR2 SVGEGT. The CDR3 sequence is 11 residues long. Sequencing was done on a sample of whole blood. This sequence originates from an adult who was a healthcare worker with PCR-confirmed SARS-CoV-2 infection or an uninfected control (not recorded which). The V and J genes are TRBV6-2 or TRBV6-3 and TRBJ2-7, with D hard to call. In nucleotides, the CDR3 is TGTGCCAGCAGTTACCAGCGCGAGCAGTACGTC. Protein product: CASSYQREQYV.